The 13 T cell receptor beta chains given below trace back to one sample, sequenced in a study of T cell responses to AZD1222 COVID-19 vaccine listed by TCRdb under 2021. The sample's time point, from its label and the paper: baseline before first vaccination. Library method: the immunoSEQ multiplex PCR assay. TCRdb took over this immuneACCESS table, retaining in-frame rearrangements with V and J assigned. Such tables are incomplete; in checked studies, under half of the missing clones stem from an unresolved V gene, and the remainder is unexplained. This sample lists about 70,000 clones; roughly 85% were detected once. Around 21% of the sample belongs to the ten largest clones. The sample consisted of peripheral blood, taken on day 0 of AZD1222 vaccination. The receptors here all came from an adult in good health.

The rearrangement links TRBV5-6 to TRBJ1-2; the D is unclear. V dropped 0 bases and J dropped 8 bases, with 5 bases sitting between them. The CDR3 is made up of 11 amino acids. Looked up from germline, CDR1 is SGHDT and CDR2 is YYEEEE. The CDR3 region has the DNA TGTGCCAGCAGCTTGGTTAGCGGCTACACCTTC. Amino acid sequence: CASSLVSGYTF.

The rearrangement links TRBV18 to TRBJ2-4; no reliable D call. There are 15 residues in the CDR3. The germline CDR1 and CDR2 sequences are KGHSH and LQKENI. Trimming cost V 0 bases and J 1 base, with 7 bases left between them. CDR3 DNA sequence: TGTGCCAGCTCACCACCGAGTGGGGCCAAAAACATTCAGTACTTC. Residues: CASSPPSGAKNIQYF.

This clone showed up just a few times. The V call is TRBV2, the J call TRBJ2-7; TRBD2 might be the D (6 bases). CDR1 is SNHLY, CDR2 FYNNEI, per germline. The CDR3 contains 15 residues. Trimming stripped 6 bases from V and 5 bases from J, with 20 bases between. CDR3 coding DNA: TGTGCCAGCAGGAATTTAGCGGCGGTGAGGCACGAGCAGTACTTC. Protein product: CASRNLAAVRHEQYF.

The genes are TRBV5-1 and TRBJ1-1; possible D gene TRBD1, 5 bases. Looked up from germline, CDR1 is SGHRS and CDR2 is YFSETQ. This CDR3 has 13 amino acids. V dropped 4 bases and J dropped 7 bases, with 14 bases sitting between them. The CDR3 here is CASSQGGGGEAFF. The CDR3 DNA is TGCGCCAGCAGCCAGGGCGGGGGAGGTGAAGCTTTCTTT.

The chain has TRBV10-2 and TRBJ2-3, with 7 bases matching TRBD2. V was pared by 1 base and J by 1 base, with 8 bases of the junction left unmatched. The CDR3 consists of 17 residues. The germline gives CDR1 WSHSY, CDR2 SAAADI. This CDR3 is CASSEWDGGRGTDTQYF. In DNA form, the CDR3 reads TGCGCCAGCAGTGAGTGGGACGGCGGGAGAGGCACAGATACGCAGTATTTT.

In DNA form, the CDR3 reads TGTGCCAGCAGCCTCGGACGGTATCAAGAGACCCAGTACTTC. It specifies CASSLGRYQETQYF. This sequence joins TRBV7-9 and TRBJ2-5; D gene uncertain. The CDR3 sequence is 14 residues long. The germline V and J ends were trimmed by 5 bases and 2 bases, with 12 bases remaining between them. The V gene's germline CDR1 is SEHNR and CDR2 FQNEAQ (reference sequence). Looking up the rest from reference TRBV7-9 and TRBJ2-5 gives the full variable domain: DTGVSQNPRHKITKRGQNVTFRCDPISEHNRLYWYRQTLGQGPEFLTYFQNEAQLEKSRLLSDRFSAERPKGSFSTLEIQRTEQGDSAMYLCASSLGRYQETQYFGPGTRLLVL.

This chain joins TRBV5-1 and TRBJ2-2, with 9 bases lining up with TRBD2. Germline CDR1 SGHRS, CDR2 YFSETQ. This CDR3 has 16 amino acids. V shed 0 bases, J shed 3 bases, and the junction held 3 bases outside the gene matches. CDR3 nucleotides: TGCGCCAGCAGCTTGGCTCTAGCGGGGTACACCGGGGAGCTGTTTTTT. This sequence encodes CASSLALAGYTGELFF.

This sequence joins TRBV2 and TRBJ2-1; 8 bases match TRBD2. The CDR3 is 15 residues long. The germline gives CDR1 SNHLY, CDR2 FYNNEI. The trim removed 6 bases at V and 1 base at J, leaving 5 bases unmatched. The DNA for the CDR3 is TGTGCCAGCAGACCGTCGGGAGGGTCCTACAATGAGCAGTTCTTC. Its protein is CASRPSGGSYNEQFF.

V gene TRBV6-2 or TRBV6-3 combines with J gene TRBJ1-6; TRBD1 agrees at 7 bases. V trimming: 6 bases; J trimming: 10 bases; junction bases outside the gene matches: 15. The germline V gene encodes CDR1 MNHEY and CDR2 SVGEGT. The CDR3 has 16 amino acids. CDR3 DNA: TGTGCCAGCAGCCGACCACAGGGGAGGTTGGACTCACCCCTCCACTTT. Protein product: CASSRPQGRLDSPLHF.

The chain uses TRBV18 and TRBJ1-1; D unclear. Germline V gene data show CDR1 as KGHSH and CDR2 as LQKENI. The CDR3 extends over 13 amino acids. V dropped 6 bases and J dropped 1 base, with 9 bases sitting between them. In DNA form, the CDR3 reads TGTGCCAGCTCGACTGGACCGAACACTGAAGCTTTCTTT. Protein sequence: CASSTGPNTEAFF. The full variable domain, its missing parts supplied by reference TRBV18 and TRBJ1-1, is NAGVMQNPRHLVRRRGQEARLRCSPMKGHSHVYWYRQLPEEGLKFMVYLQKENIIDESGMPKERFSAEFPKEGPSILRIQQVVRGDSAAYFCASSTGPNTEAFFGQGTRLTVV.

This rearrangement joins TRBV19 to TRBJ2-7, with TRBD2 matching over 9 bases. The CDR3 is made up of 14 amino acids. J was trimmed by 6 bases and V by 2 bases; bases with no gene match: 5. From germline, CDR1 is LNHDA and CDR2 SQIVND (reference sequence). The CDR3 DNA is TGTGCCAGTAGTATAACTAGCGGGCTTGCCGAGCAGTACTTC. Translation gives CASSITSGLAEQYF.

Here the CDR3 reads CASSPPRTGEMNTEAFF. The CDR3 DNA follows: TGTGCCAGCAGCCCACCACGGACAGGGGAAATGAACACTGAAGCTTTCTTT. This sequence joins TRBV11-2 and TRBJ1-1; 9 positions match TRBD1. CDR1 is SGHAT and CDR2 is FQNNGV in the germline V gene. This CDR3 is built from 17 residues. The V segment lost 5 bases and the J segment 0 bases; nucleotides outside the gene matches: 10.

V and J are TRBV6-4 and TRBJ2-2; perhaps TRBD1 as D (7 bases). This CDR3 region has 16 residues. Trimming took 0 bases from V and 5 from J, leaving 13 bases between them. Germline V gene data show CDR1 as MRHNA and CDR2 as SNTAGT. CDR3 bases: TGTGCCAGCAGTGACTCGGAGGGGGCACTAACCGGGGAGCTGTTTTTT. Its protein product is CASSDSEGALTGELFF.